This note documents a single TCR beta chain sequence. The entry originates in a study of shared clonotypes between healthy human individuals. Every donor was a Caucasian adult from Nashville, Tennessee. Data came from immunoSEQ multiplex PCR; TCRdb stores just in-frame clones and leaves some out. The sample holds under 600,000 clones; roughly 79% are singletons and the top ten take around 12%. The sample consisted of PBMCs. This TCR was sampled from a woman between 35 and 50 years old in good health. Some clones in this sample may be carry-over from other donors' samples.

Written as DNA, the CDR3 is TGTGCCAGCTCACCAGGGGACCCCTCTGGAAACACCATATATTTT. It encodes CASSPGDPSGNTIYF. The chain carries TRBV18 and TRBJ1-3, with D possibly matching TRBD1 (5 bases). The CDR3 is 15 residues long. Trimming took off 2 bases at V and 0 bases at J, with 8 bases between the two ends. Germline V CDR1 and CDR2: KGHSH, LQKENI. Based on the CDR3 plus reference TRBV18 and TRBJ1-3, the full variable domain is NAGVMQNPRHLVRRRGQEARLRCSPMKGHSHVYWYRQLPEEGLKFMVYLQKENIIDESGMPKERFSAEFPKEGPSILRIQQVVRGDSAAYFCASSPGDPSGNTIYFGEGSWLTVV.